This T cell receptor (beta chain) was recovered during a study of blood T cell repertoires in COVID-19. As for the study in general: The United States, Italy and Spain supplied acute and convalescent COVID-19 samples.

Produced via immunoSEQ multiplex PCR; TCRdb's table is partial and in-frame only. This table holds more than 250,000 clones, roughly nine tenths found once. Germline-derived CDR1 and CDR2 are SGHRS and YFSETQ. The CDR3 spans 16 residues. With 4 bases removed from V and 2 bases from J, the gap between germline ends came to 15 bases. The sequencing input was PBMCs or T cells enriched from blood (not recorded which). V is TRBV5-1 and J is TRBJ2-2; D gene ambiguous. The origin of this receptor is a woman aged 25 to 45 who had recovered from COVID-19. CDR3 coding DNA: TGCGCCAGCAGCCCGCAACCGACTGGCAACACCGGGGAGCTGTTTTTT. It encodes CASSPQPTGNTGELFF. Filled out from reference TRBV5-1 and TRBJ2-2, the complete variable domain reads KAGVTQTPRYLIKTRGQQVTLSCSPISGHRSVSWYQQTPGQGLQFLFEYFSETQRNKGNFPGRFSGRQFSNSRSEMNVSTLELGDSALYLCASSPQPTGNTGELFFGEGSRLTVL.